This TCR beta chain was found in a study of cytomegalovirus exposure and HLA in healthy donors. It was with 60 Vbeta and 13 Jbeta primers that the PCR ran. Original processing notes: Later work found about 80 million unique TCR beta chains, with around 10 million shared. The data were produced by immunoSEQ multiplex PCR, yet TCRdb's version contains in-frame clones alone and is incomplete. V and J calls and clone size are as listed in that table; D and trimming were resolved from the DNA. The sample has approximately 140,000 clones; about 78% are singletons. Notes on this clone: What it binds is not known.

It was healthy bone marrow donors who served as donors. Study-wide results and caveats: One variant, a missense change in DCLRE1C, was linked in a later analysis to TCR beta V- and J-gene trimming.

The germline gives CDR1 SGHTA, CDR2 FQGTGA. The germline V and J ends were trimmed by 0 bases and 5 bases, with 28 bases remaining between them. The CDR3 runs to 20 residues. Sequenced sample: PBMCs. This TCR was sampled from a male donor in good health and CMV-seronegative. This chain connects TRBV7-3 to TRBJ1-1; D might be TRBD1 (5 bases). The CDR3, as DNA: TGTGCCAGCAGCTTAACTTCCCCGGGGGTCCGCCCCCCCCCTCCAACTGAAGCTTTCTTT. It specifies CASSLTSPGVRPPPPTEAFF.